This TCR beta chain was sequenced during a study of blood T cell repertoires in COVID-19. As for the study in general: Samples taken during acute and convalescent COVID-19 were collected in the United States, Italy and Spain.

Libraries were prepared by immunoSEQ multiplex PCR; TCRdb keeps only in-frame clonotypes and omits some of them. The table has some 280,000 clones, around 91% seen once. Germline V gene data show CDR1 as MNHEY and CDR2 as SVGAGI. Trimming stripped 8 bases from V and 3 bases from J, with 14 bases between. The CDR3 totals 13 residues. The TCR comes from a woman aged 55-70 years with acute or convalescent COVID-19. This chain uses TRBV6-5 with TRBJ2-7; D is perhaps TRBD2 (6 bases). Sequencing was done on a sample of peripheral blood. CDR3 DNA: TGTGCCAGCGGTAGGACGGGAGACTACGAGCAGTACTTC. It is translated as CASGRTGDYEQYF.